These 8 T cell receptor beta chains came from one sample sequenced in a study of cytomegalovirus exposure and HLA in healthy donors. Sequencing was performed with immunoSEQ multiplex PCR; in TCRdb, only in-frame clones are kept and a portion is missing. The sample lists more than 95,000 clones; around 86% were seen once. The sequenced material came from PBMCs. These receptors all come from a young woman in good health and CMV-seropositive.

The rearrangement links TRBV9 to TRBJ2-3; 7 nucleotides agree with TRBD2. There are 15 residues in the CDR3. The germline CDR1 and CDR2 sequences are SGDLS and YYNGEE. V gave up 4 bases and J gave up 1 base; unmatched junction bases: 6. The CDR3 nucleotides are TGTGCCAGCAGCCTCCAGCGGGGCCGCACAGATACGCAGTATTTT. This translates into CASSLQRGRTDTQYF.

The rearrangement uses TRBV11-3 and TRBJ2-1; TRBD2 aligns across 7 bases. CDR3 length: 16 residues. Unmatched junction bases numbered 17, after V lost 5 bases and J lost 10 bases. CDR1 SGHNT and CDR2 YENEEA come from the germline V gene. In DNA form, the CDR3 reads TGTGCCAGCAGCCCCGGACTAGAACAACAGACACTAGAGCAGTTCTTC. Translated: CASSPGLEQQTLEQFF.

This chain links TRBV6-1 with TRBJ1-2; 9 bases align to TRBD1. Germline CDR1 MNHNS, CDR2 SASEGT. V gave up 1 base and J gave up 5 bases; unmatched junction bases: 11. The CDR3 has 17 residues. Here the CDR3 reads CASSEDHRGRVKYGYTF. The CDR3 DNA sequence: TGTGCCAGCAGTGAAGACCACAGGGGGCGAGTAAAGTATGGCTACACCTTC.

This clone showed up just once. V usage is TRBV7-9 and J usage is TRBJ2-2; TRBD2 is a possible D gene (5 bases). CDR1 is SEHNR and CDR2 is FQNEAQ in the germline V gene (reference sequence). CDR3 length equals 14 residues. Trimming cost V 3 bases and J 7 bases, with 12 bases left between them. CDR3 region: CASSFPNGNGELFF. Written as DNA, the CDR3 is TGTGCCAGCAGCTTCCCCAACGGGAACGGGGAGCTGTTTTTT.

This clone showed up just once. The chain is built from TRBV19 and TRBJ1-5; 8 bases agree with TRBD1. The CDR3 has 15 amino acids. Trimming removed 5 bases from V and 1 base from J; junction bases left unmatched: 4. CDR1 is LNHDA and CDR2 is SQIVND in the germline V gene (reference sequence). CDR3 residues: CASSPGQESNQPQHF. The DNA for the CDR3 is TGTGCCAGTAGTCCGGGACAGGAGAGCAATCAGCCCCAGCATTTT.

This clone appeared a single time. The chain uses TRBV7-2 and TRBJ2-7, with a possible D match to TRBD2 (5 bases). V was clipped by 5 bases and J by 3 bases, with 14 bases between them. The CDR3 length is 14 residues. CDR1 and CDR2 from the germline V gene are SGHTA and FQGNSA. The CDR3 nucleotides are TGTGCCAGCAGCCAAATGATGGCGGGCTACGAGCAGTACTTC. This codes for CASSQMMAGYEQYF. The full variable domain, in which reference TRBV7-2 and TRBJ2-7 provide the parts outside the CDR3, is GAGVSQSPSNKVTEKGKDVELRCDPISGHTALYWYRQSLGQGLEFLIYFQGNSAPDKSGLPSDRFSAERTGGSVSTLTIQRTQQEDSAVYLCASSQMMAGYEQYFGPGTRLTVT.

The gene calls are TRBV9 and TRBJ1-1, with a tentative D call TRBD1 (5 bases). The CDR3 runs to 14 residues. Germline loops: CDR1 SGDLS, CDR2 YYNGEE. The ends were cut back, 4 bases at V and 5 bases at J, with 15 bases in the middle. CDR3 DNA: TGTGCCAGCAGCCCAGGAGGGGCTCGGACTGAAGCTTTCTTT. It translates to CASSPGGARTEAFF.

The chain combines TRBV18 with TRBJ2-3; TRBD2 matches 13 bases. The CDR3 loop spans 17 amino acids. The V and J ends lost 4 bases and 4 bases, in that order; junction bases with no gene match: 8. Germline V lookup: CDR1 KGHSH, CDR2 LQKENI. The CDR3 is CASSLTSGGANPDTQYF. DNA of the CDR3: TGTGCCAGCTCACTTACTAGCGGGGGGGCCAACCCAGATACGCAGTATTTT.